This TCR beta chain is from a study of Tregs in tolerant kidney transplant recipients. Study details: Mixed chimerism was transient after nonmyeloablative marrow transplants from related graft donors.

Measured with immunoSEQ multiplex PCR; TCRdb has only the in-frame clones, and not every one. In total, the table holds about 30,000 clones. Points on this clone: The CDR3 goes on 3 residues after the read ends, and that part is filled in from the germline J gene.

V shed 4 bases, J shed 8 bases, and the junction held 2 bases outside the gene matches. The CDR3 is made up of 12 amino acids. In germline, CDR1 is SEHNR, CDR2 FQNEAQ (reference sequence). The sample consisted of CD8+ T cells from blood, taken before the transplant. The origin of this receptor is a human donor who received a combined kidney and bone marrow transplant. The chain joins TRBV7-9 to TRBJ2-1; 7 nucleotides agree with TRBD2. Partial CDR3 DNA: TGTGCCAGCAGCTATGGGGGGGATGAG. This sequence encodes CASSYGGDE. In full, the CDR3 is CASSYGGDEQFF.